These T cell receptor beta chains were read from a single sample in a study of neoadjuvant anti-PD-1 for oral cavity cancer. Some clones are missing from TCRdb's copy, which holds only in-frame ones; the method was immunoSEQ multiplex PCR. The sample contains some 14,000 clones, over 55% of which appear only once. The sample was PBMCs, taken before nivolumab (anti-PD-1) treatment. The receptors were sampled from a person aged 35-79 years with oral cavity squamous cell carcinoma. The CDR3 runs from the conserved cysteine through the conserved F or W. The D gene is left open where the match is weak. Clone size, where shown, is once, few, many, or a class for clones that have expanded.

CASSINGGSGNTIYF	TGTGCCAGCAGCATTAATGGGGGGAGCGGAAACACCATATATTTT	TRBV11-2	TRBJ1-3	.	.
CASSSDRIFAFF	TGTGCCAGCTCCTCCGACAGGATCTTTGCGTTCTTC	TRBV18	TRBJ2-1	.	.
CASSEDGGSNYGYTF	TGTGCCAGCAGTGAAGATGGGGGTTCCAACTATGGCTACACCTTC	TRBV6-1	TRBJ1-2	.	.
CASSRRTVVSYNEQFF	TGTGCCAGCAGCCGGAGGACAGTCGTATCCTACAATGAGCAGTTCTTC	TRBV5-6	TRBJ2-1	.	.
CASSSRVGYGYTF	TGTGCCAGCAGCTCCAGGGTAGGCTATGGCTACACCTTC	TRBV7-9	TRBJ1-2	.	.
CASSARQGASTEAFF	TGTGCCAGCAGTGCCCGGCAGGGGGCAAGCACTGAAGCTTTCTTT	TRBV6-1	TRBJ1-1	.	TRBD1
CASSDGTGRAGELFF	TGTGCCAGCAGTGACGGGACAGGGAGGGCCGGGGAGCTGTTTTTT	TRBV6-1	TRBJ2-2	.	TRBD1
CASSLKGGQLDNSPLHF	TGTGCCAGCTCACTAAAGGGCGGGCAGCTTGATAATTCACCCCTCCACTTT	TRBV18	TRBJ1-6	.	.
CASRSGQGSNEKLFF	TGTGCCAGCAGAAGTGGACAGGGATCAAATGAAAAACTGTTTTTT	TRBV2	TRBJ1-4	few	TRBD1
CASSELAGGNTGELFF	TGTGCCAGCAGTGAACTAGCGGGAGGAAACACCGGGGAGCTGTTTTTT	TRBV6-1	TRBJ2-2	.	TRBD2
CASSAGGYTEAFF	TGTGCCAGCAGTGCCGGAGGGTACACTGAAGCTTTCTTT	TRBV6-1	TRBJ1-1	few	.
CASSLPRDVHLSSYNEQFF	TGCGCCAGCAGCCTACCTCGCGACGTGCACCTTAGCTCCTACAATGAGCAGTTCTTC	TRBV5-1	TRBJ2-1	few	.
CASSRTGGVITDTQYF	TGCGCCAGCAGCCGTACAGGGGGCGTAATAACAGATACGCAGTATTTT	TRBV4-1	TRBJ2-3	.	TRBD1
CASSLDNSGNTIYF	TGTGCCAGCAGTCTGGACAACTCTGGAAACACCATATATTTT	TRBV5-6	TRBJ1-3	.	.
CASSESVQETQYF	TGCGCCAGCAGTGAGTCGGTCCAAGAGACCCAGTACTTC	TRBV10-2	TRBJ2-5	.	.
CASSLTGADGRSQHF	TGTGCCAGCAGTTTGACAGGGGCCGACGGGCGGTCCCAGCATTTT	TRBV6-1	TRBJ1-5	medium-sized	TRBD1
CASSESRTSGRALHYEQYF	TGCGCCAGCAGTGAGTCAAGGACTAGCGGGAGGGCGCTACATTACGAGCAGTACTTC	TRBV10-2	TRBJ2-7	.	TRBD2
CASSQDAMEGSGSYGYTF	TGCGCCAGCAGCCAAGATGCGATGGAAGGTTCCGGCAGCTATGGCTACACCTTC	TRBV4-1	TRBJ1-2	.	.
CASSLEDSGSENEQYF	TGTGCCAGCAGCTTAGAGGATAGCGGGAGTGAAAACGAGCAGTACTTC	TRBV7-6	TRBJ2-7	few	TRBD2
CASTHRVGLEEQYF	TGTGCCAGCACACACCGAGTGGGCCTCGAGGAGCAGTACTTC	TRBV28	TRBJ2-7	few	.
CASSTIRQGDGYTF	TGTGCCAGCAGTACCATACGACAGGGGGATGGCTACACCTTC	TRBV27	TRBJ1-2	.	TRBD1
CASSYQGQETQYF	TGCGCCAGCAGCTACCAGGGTCAAGAGACCCAGTACTTC	TRBV5-1	TRBJ2-5	.	.
CASSEALPGTGELFF	TGTGCCAGCAGTGAAGCTCTACCCGGAACCGGGGAGCTGTTTTTT	TRBV2	TRBJ2-2	.	.
CASSQGRRNTEAFF	TGTGCCAGCAGCCAAGGACGGAGGAACACTGAAGCTTTCTTT	TRBV5-6	TRBJ1-1	.	.
CASLAGGPNTGELFF	TGTGCCAGCCTAGCGGGGGGGCCAAACACCGGGGAGCTGTTTTTT	TRBV6-5	TRBJ2-2	.	TRBD2
CASSEGAEGTGELFF	TGTGCCAGCAGTGAGGGGGCAGAAGGCACCGGGGAGCTGTTTTTT	TRBV6-4	TRBJ2-2	.	.
CASPGGPMYF	TGTGCCAGCCCGGGGGGACCGATGTACTTC	TRBV27	TRBJ2-7	.	TRBD2
CASRRGQSYEQYF	TGTGCCAGCAGAAGGGGACAGTCCTACGAGCAGTACTTC	TRBV6-5	TRBJ2-7	once	TRBD1
CASSLQRADTQYF	TGTGCCAGCAGTCTACAGAGGGCAGATACGCAGTATTTT	TRBV6-4	TRBJ2-3	once	.
CSVEVLASGYTF	TGCAGCGTTGAAGTCTTGGCGAGTGGCTACACCTTC	TRBV29-1	TRBJ1-2	.	.
CASSEQYRGTEAFF	TGCGCCAGCAGTGAACAATACAGGGGAACTGAAGCTTTCTTT	TRBV10-2	TRBJ1-1	.	TRBD1
CATMDGTQYF	TGTGCCACCATGGACGGGACCCAGTACTTC	TRBV19	TRBJ2-5	few	.
CASSINSRAGGGYTF	TGTGCCAGTAGTATAAATTCCAGGGCGGGAGGTGGCTACACCTTC	TRBV19	TRBJ1-2	few	.
CASSTSGDTQYF	TGCGCCAGCAGCACTTCAGGAGATACGCAGTATTTT	TRBV5-1	TRBJ2-3	.	.
CASSYSTSNQPQHF	TGTGCCAGCAGTTACTCAACTAGCAATCAGCCCCAGCATTTT	TRBV6-6	TRBJ1-5	.	.
CASSMVRSTGELFF	TGTGCCAGTAGTATGGTCAGAAGCACCGGGGAGCTGTTTTTT	TRBV19	TRBJ2-2	.	.
CASLSYYNQPQHF	TGTGCCAGCCTCTCATACTACAATCAGCCCCAGCATTTT	TRBV5-8	TRBJ1-5	few	.
CASSFNRGEEQFF	TGTGCCAGTAGCTTCAACAGGGGTGAAGAGCAGTTCTTC	TRBV19	TRBJ2-1	few	TRBD1
CASSETPGRNNSPLHF	TGCGCCAGCAGCGAGACCCCGGGACGAAATAATTCACCCCTCCACTTT	TRBV5-1	TRBJ1-6	.	.
CASRRGSTDTQYF	TGTGCCAGCCGGCGGGGGAGCACAGATACGCAGTATTTT	TRBV7-8	TRBJ2-3	.	TRBD2
CASRRVEGPSYGYTF	TGTGCCAGTAGAAGGGTGGAGGGGCCCAGCTATGGCTACACCTTC	TRBV19	TRBJ1-2	.	.
CATGEESGNTIYF	TGTGCCACCGGGGAGGAATCTGGAAACACCATATATTTT	TRBV15	TRBJ1-3	.	.
CASSLVPGQRLPGANVLTF	TGTGCCAGCAGCTTGGTACCGGGACAGCGCCTCCCTGGGGCCAACGTCCTGACTTTC	TRBV5-4	TRBJ2-6	.	TRBD1
CASHSLEGEETQYF	TGTGCCTCCCATTCCCTTGAGGGGGAAGAGACCCAGTACTTC	TRBV30	TRBJ2-5	.	.
CSVRSGDLQPQHF	TGCAGCGTCAGGTCCGGAGACCTTCAGCCCCAGCATTTT	TRBV29-1	TRBJ1-5	.	.
CASSGQGAGSPLHF	TGTGCCAGCAGTGGACAGGGGGCAGGATCACCCCTCCACTTT	TRBV28	TRBJ1-6	once	TRBD1